The text below deals with one TCR beta chain. The antigen remains unidentified. This sample was taken from a study of radiation and T cells in renal cell carcinoma. Study-wide findings and caveats: Compared with controls, irradiated tumors had more, larger dominant CDR3 motifs.

Germline assignment: CDR1 SGHRS and CDR2 YFSETQ. V was shortened by 6 bases and J by 5 bases, with 12 bases between the two germline ends. The CDR3 runs 14 residues. The method was immunoSEQ multiplex PCR; TCRdb's version includes in-frame clones alone and lacks a portion of them. The data contain 15,000 to 20,000 clones, 64% of them singletons. Described treatment: 15 Gy SBRT to primary tumor, nephrectomy 4 weeks later. This receptor was taken from a woman in her seventies with renal cell carcinoma. The sample consisted of tumor tissue, taken from a patient whose treatment included radiotherapy and nephrectomy. This chain links TRBV5-1 with TRBJ1-6; D might be TRBD1 (5 bases). The CDR3 DNA sequence: TGCGCCAGCATGGAAACAGGCGATAATTCACCCCTCCACTTT. This codes for CASMETGDNSPLHF.